These 21 T cell receptor beta chains were sequenced from one sample in a study of T cells after yellow fever vaccination. TCRdb independently ran MiXCR on the 5' RACE reads; one entry per CDR3 protein. In the table there are around 88,000 distinct CDR3 sequences, less than 15% of which are singletons. Here the sequenced sample was CD8+ T cells not binding an NS4B(214-222) dextramer, sorted from PBMCs, taken more than 20 days after the first yellow fever vaccination. These receptors all come from a man aged 18 to 29 who received the YFV17D yellow fever vaccine.

This chain connects TRBV15 to TRBJ2-5, with 7 positions matching TRBD1. J was trimmed by 2 bases and V by 5 bases; bases with no gene match: 14. The V gene's germline CDR1 is LNHNV and CDR2 YYDKDF (reference sequence). This CDR3 contains 17 residues. The CDR3 spells CATSRVPGQSIQETQYF. The CDR3 nucleotides read TGTGCCACCAGCCGAGTGCCGGGACAGTCGATTCAAGAGACCCAGTACTTC.

The V gene is TRBV7-6, the J gene TRBJ1-4; TRBD1 is a possible D gene (5 bases). This CDR3 has 15 amino acids. The germline V and J ends were trimmed by 8 bases and 6 bases, with 19 bases remaining between them. Per germline, CDR1 SGHVS and CDR2 FNYEAQ. The CDR3 nucleotides are TGTGCCAGCGGCGGTACAGGATTTTTAGATGAAAAACTGTTTTTT. Its protein is CASGGTGFLDEKLFF.

The J gene is TRBJ2-2, the V gene TRBV7-2, with 8 bases that match TRBD1. Germline-derived CDR1 and CDR2 are SGHTA and FQGNSA. Germline trimming cut 4 bases from V and 2 bases from J; bases unmatched to any gene: 9. The CDR3 loop spans 17 amino acids. CDR3 nucleotide sequence: TGTGCCAGCAGCTCCCCGAGACAGGGGATAAACACCGGGGAGCTGTTTTTT. It encodes CASSSPRQGINTGELFF.

This clonotype was detected many times. The chain joins TRBV7-9 to TRBJ2-4; a weak D match, TRBD2 (6 bases). Per the germline V gene, CDR1 is SEHNR and CDR2 is FQNEAQ (reference sequence). V lost 7 bases and J 2 bases, leaving 15 bases between the germline ends. This CDR3 is built from 15 residues. The CDR3 DNA reads as TGTGCCAGCACCCCCGATGCGGGGTCCAAAAACATTCAGTACTTC. This encodes CASTPDAGSKNIQYF.

This clonotype was counted between two and nine times. The chain carries TRBV6-2 or TRBV6-3 and TRBJ2-7, with 8 bases aligning to TRBD1. Germline CDR1 MNHEY, CDR2 SVGEGT. J was trimmed by 3 bases and V by 5 bases; bases with no gene match: 9. CDR3 size: 15 residues. This CDR3 reads CASSLGTGIYYEQYV. CDR3 bases: TGTGCCAGCAGTCTCGGGACAGGCATTTACTACGAGCAGTACGTC.

The chain combines TRBV6-5 with TRBJ2-7; D not resolved. Germline CDR1 MNHEY, CDR2 SVGAGI. Trimming shortened V by 2 bases and J by 3 bases, and 11 bases separated the two germline ends. The CDR3 spans 14 residues. The CDR3 DNA follows: TGTGCCAGCAGTTACGTCCGGAATAACTACGAGCAGTACTTC. Encoded protein: CASSYVRNNYEQYF.

The chain joins TRBV20-1 to TRBJ2-3; D not certain. CDR3 length equals 11 residues. Germline V gene lookup returns CDR1 DFQATT and CDR2 SNEGSKA (reference sequence). V gave up 3 bases and J gave up 5 bases, with 6 bases separating them. DNA for the CDR3: TGCAGTGCTAGCGAAGGAGATACGCAGTATTTT. This encodes CSASEGDTQYF.

CDR3 sequence: CATSGPGGGELFF. In DNA, the CDR3 is TGTGCCACCAGTGGCCCCGGAGGCGGGGAGCTGTTTTTT. The V gene is TRBV24-1, the J gene TRBJ2-2; the D gene is possibly TRBD2 (5 bases). The CDR3 length is 13 residues. Trimming cost V 5 bases and J 7 bases, with 10 bases left between them. Germline CDR1 reads KGHDR; CDR2 reads SFDVKD.

This clonotype has only a few counts. CDR3 protein: CASSQDEGIMTGSKGQFF. In DNA, the CDR3 is TGCGCCAGCAGCCAAGACGAGGGGATTATGACGGGCTCCAAGGGGCAGTTCTTC. The chain couples TRBV4-1 to TRBJ2-1, with D perhaps being TRBD1 or TRBD2 (5 bases each). This CDR3 region has 18 residues. V was pared by 0 bases and J by 12 bases, with 27 bases between. Germline loops: CDR1 MGHRA, CDR2 YSYEKL.

The rearrangement links TRBV6-5 to TRBJ2-3; 12 bases align to TRBD2. V was clipped by 1 base and J by 4 bases; unmatched bases: 3. In germline, CDR1 is MNHEY, CDR2 SVGAGI. The CDR3 totals 16 residues. This chain's CDR3 is CASSYWTSGDSDTQYF. In nucleotides, the CDR3 is TGTGCCAGCAGTTACTGGACTAGCGGGGACTCAGATACGCAGTATTTT.

This clonotype was observed a handful of times. The chain is built from TRBV7-9 and TRBJ2-1; D gene unclear. Trimming shortened V by 5 bases and J by 2 bases, and 16 bases separated the two germline ends. CDR1 and CDR2 (germline): SEHNR, FQNEAQ (reference sequence). The CDR3 has 16 residues. The CDR3 loop is CASSPPSMTPYNEQFF. CDR3 sequence (DNA): TGTGCCAGCAGCCCTCCGTCAATGACTCCCTACAATGAGCAGTTCTTC. Supplemented by reference TRBV7-9 and TRBJ2-1, the full variable domain reads DTGVSQNPRHKITKRGQNVTFRCDPISEHNRLYWYRQTLGQGPEFLTYFQNEAQLEKSRLLSDRFSAERPKGSFSTLEIQRTEQGDSAMYLCASSPPSMTPYNEQFFGPGTRLTVL.

The chain employs TRBV7-2 and TRBJ2-2, with TRBD1 identical over 10 bases. There are 15 residues in the CDR3. Germline loops: CDR1 SGHTA, CDR2 FQGNSA. J lost 6 bases, V lost 5 bases, and 6 bases had no gene match. The CDR3 loop is CASSGGQGKAGELFF. The CDR3 region has the DNA TGTGCCAGCAGCGGGGGACAGGGGAAGGCCGGGGAGCTGTTTTTT.

The J gene is TRBJ1-1, the V gene TRBV14, with D possibly being TRBD1 (6 bases). Trimming cost V 0 bases and J 3 bases, with 11 bases left between them. Germline CDR1 is SGHDN and CDR2 is FVKESK. The CDR3 covers 15 residues. The chain's CDR3 is CASSQDQGRDTEAFF. Here the CDR3 DNA reads TGTGCCAGCAGCCAAGACCAGGGGAGGGACACTGAAGCTTTCTTT.

Worth noting for this clonotype: A single base separates this from a much larger clone, so it may be a read error. The rearrangement joins TRBV7-3 to TRBJ2-1; the D call may be TRBD1 or TRBD2 (6 bases each). This CDR3 has 15 residues. With 9 bases removed from V and 7 bases from J, the gap between germline ends came to 22 bases. The germline V gene encodes CDR1 SGHTA and CDR2 FQGTGA. CDR3 in amino acids: CARSPPPGAGNEQFF. The CDR3 DNA is TGTGCCAGAAGCCCTCCTCCGGGGGCCGGTAATGAGCAGTTCTTC.

This clonotype was picked up many times. J is TRBJ2-2 and V is TRBV6-2 or TRBV6-3; D not certain. V lost 2 bases to trimming and J lost 5 bases, with 6 bases between them. The germline V gene has CDR1 MNHEY and CDR2 SVGEGT. The CDR3 has 13 amino acids. CDR3 nucleotides: TGTGCCAGCAGTTACGGGGAAACCGGGGAGCTGTTTTTT. It is translated as CASSYGETGELFF.

V is TRBV10-3 and J is TRBJ1-1; D is ambiguous. CDR3 length: 11 amino acids. CDR1 ENHRY and CDR2 SYGVKD come from the germline V gene. With 4 bases removed from V and 6 bases from J, the gap between germline ends came to 6 bases. CDR3 sequence: CAISGTAEAFF. CDR3 nucleotide sequence: TGTGCCATCAGTGGGACCGCTGAAGCTTTCTTT.

This clonotype has only a few counts. This sequence joins TRBV12-3 or TRBV12-4 and TRBJ2-2; D is unclear. This CDR3 is 14 amino acids long. Between the trimmed V and J ends, which lost 1 base and 6 bases, there was a span of 9 bases. The chain's CDR3 is CASSLVFGPGELFF. DNA for the CDR3: TGTGCCAGCAGTTTAGTTTTCGGGCCCGGGGAGCTGTTTTTT.

This chain links TRBV20-1 with TRBJ2-5, with D perhaps TRBD1 (6 bases). This CDR3 spans 13 amino acids. From germline, CDR1 is DFQATT and CDR2 SNEGSKA (reference sequence). Trimming removed 2 bases at V and 5 bases at J, with 12 bases between. The CDR3 sequence: CSARQGSRETQYF. Written as DNA, the CDR3 is TGCAGTGCTAGACAGGGGAGTCGCGAGACCCAGTACTTC.

The CDR3 reads CASSPPGGVSNEQFF. In nucleotides, the CDR3 is TGTGCCAGCAGCCCACCTGGGGGGGTTTCCAATGAGCAGTTCTTC. This rearrangement joins TRBV9 to TRBJ2-1; 7 nucleotides line up with TRBD2. V was clipped by 4 bases and J by 6 bases; unmatched bases: 10. This CDR3 has 15 amino acids. Germline V lookup: CDR1 SGDLS, CDR2 YYNGEE.

The table lists this clonotype with a few counts. V is TRBV27 and J is TRBJ1-1, with D perhaps TRBD1 (6 bases). The CDR3 loop spans 12 amino acids. The V gene lost 7 bases and the J gene lost 1 base, with 7 bases spanning the gap. Germline-derived CDR1 and CDR2 are MNHEY and SMNVEV (reference sequence). CDR3 region: CASMTGNTEAFF. The CDR3 bases are TGTGCCAGCATGACAGGGAACACTGAAGCTTTCTTT.

The J gene is TRBJ2-7, the V gene TRBV15, with 9 positions matching TRBD1. The CDR3 has 15 residues. Germline CDR1 reads LNHNV; CDR2 reads YYDKDF (reference sequence). The trim removed 5 bases at V and 0 bases at J, leaving 5 bases unmatched. This CDR3 is CATSWDRASSYEQYV. CDR3 bases: TGTGCCACCAGCTGGGACAGGGCGAGCTCCTACGAGCAGTACGTC.